Shown below are 22 T cell receptor beta chains from a single sample sequenced in a study of lymphopenia after photon versus proton radiotherapy (dated by TCRdb to the late 2010s). Libraries came from the immunoSEQ multiplex PCR assay. TCRdb obtained this table from immuneACCESS and retained in-frame rearrangements with V and J assigned. These tables miss some clones; where compared with another copy, unresolved V genes account for less than half of the shortfall, and the remainder is unexplained. The sample data list about 7,000 clones, and over 85% of these were observed just once. Of the sample, around 16% falls within the top ten clones. The sample consisted of peripheral blood, taken from a patient treated with photon-based radiotherapy. These receptors all stem from a man aged 60 to 69 with cholangiocarcinoma.

The CDR3 spells CASSLDPSGGSLTEAFF. CDR3 sequence (DNA): TGCGCCAGCAGCCTAGACCCGTCAGGGGGCTCCCTCACTGAAGCTTTCTTT. V gene TRBV4-1 combines with J gene TRBJ1-1; 8 bases map to TRBD1. From germline, CDR1 is MGHRA and CDR2 YSYEKL. Unmatched junction bases numbered 14, after V lost 4 bases and J lost 4 bases. The CDR3 is made up of 17 amino acids.

This chain joins TRBV7-2 and TRBJ2-7; D unresolved. The CDR3 sequence is 14 residues long. V dropped 0 bases and J dropped 7 bases, with 13 bases sitting between them. The germline CDR1 and CDR2 sequences are SGHTA and FQGNSA. The CDR3 coding sequence is TGTGCCAGCAGCTTAGCGCCAGGCGTTCGGGAGCAGTACTTC. It yields the protein CASSLAPGVREQYF.

This chain links TRBV7-2 with TRBJ2-2, with 7 bases aligning to TRBD2. The germline V gene has CDR1 SGHTA and CDR2 FQGNSA. Losses at the gene ends were 5 bases for V and 7 bases for J; bases not matched to a gene: 4. This CDR3 spans 13 amino acids. CDR3 protein: CASSRTRDGELFF. For the CDR3, the DNA is TGTGCCAGCAGCCGGACTAGGGACGGGGAGCTGTTTTTT.

This chain joins TRBV18 and TRBJ2-2; a weak D match, TRBD2 (5 bases). Germline lookup yields CDR1 KGHSH and CDR2 LQKENI. This CDR3 spans 15 amino acids. With 3 bases removed from V and 6 bases from J, the gap between germline ends came to 14 bases. The CDR3 loop is CASSPLTGRPGELFF. CDR3 coding DNA: TGTGCCAGCTCACCGTTGACGGGAAGGCCCGGGGAGCTGTTTTTT.

The rearrangement uses TRBV2 and TRBJ2-1; maybe TRBD1 (5 bases). Deletions cut 3 bases from V and 2 bases from J, with 11 bases between. Germline V gene lookup returns CDR1 SNHLY and CDR2 FYNNEI. The CDR3 spans 15 residues. The CDR3 reads CASSEGSGTYNEQFF. DNA for the CDR3: TGTGCCAGCAGTGAGGGGTCAGGGACCTACAATGAGCAGTTCTTC.

J is TRBJ2-7 and V is TRBV6-6; weak D call: TRBD1 (6 bases). Germline V gives CDR1 MNHNY, CDR2 SVGAGI (reference sequence). This CDR3 has 12 amino acids. V was clipped by 7 bases and J by 1 base, with 8 bases between them. The CDR3 spells CASTGQSYEQYF. The CDR3 DNA follows: TGTGCCAGCACTGGACAGTCCTACGAGCAGTACTTC.

CDR3 DNA: TGTGCCAGCAGTGAAGCGCTGGGGCGCCTTGGGGAGACCCAGTACTTC. Its protein is CASSEALGRLGETQYF. The chain employs TRBV2 and TRBJ2-5; perhaps TRBD1 as D (5 bases). CDR3 size: 16 residues. The V end was cut by 0 bases, the J end by 5 bases, with 16 bases between. Germline V CDR1 and CDR2: SNHLY, FYNNEI.

This chain uses TRBV7-6 with TRBJ2-2; TRBD1 matches 10 bases. The CDR3 is made up of 16 amino acids. CDR1 and CDR2 (germline): SGHVS, FNYEAQ. Trimming cost V 5 bases and J 7 bases; bases outside gene matches: 10. The CDR3 DNA follows: TGTGCCAGCAGCCCGACAGGGGGCGGTTATGGCGGGGAGCTGTTTTTT. Translated: CASSPTGGGYGGELFF.

This chain connects TRBV5-1 to TRBJ2-1; 7 bases align to TRBD2. The CDR3 totals 15 residues. The germline gives CDR1 SGHRS, CDR2 YFSETQ. With V trimmed by 7 bases and J by 4 bases, 11 bases remained unmatched. CDR3 residues: CASGISGAAYNEQFF. The CDR3 DNA is TGCGCCAGCGGGATAAGCGGGGCCGCTTACAATGAGCAGTTCTTC.

The genes are TRBV19 and TRBJ1-5; TRBD1 matches 9 bases. CDR1 and CDR2 (germline): LNHDA, SQIVND (reference sequence). The CDR3 is 17 amino acids. V was clipped by 7 bases and J by 0 bases; unmatched bases: 10. The CDR3 region has the DNA TGTGCCAGTACCGCCGTACAGGGGGCGAATAGCAATCAGCCCCAGCATTTT. Translated: CASTAVQGANSNQPQHF.

V usage is TRBV7-2 and J usage is TRBJ2-7, with D uncertain. V lost 5 bases, J lost 0 bases, and 11 bases lay in between. CDR1 SGHTA and CDR2 FQGNSA come from the germline V gene. CDR3 length: 14 amino acids. CDR3 sequence reads: CASSPLGLSYEQYF. CDR3 coding DNA: TGTGCCAGCAGCCCTTTGGGTCTCTCCTACGAGCAGTACTTC.

The chain employs TRBV6-1 and TRBJ1-5; D gene ambiguous. The germline CDR1 and CDR2 sequences are MNHNS and SASEGT. The CDR3 totals 15 residues. V was trimmed by 2 bases and J by 0 bases, leaving 8 bases between them. The CDR3 bases are TGTGCCAGCAGTGAAAAGGGATATAGCAATCAGCCCCAGCATTTT. Translated, it gives CASSEKGYSNQPQHF.

The chain carries TRBV19 and TRBJ2-2; tentatively, D is TRBD1 or TRBD2 (5 bases each). Germline V gene sequence: CDR1 LNHDA, CDR2 SQIVND (reference sequence). V was clipped by 1 base and J by 6 bases, with 9 bases between them. The CDR3 extends over 14 amino acids. Here the CDR3 reads CASSIARGPGELFF. CDR3 nucleotides: TGTGCCAGTAGTATAGCGAGGGGACCCGGGGAGCTGTTTTTT. Full variable domain (rest looked up from reference TRBV19 and TRBJ2-2): DGGITQSPKYLFRKEGQNVTLSCEQNLNHDAMYWYRQDPGQGLRLIYYSQIVNDFQKGDIAEGYSVSREKKESFPLTVTSAQKNPTAFYLCASSIARGPGELFFGEGSRLTVL.

This clone was counted once. The chain uses TRBV28 and TRBJ1-1; perhaps TRBD1 as D (6 bases). Trimming took 7 bases from V and 0 from J, leaving 12 bases between them. In germline, CDR1 is MDHEN, CDR2 SYDVKM. The CDR3 is made up of 14 amino acids. CDR3 nucleotides: TGTGCCAGCAAGGGGGGTAGTGTGAACACTGAAGCTTTCTTT. This translates into CASKGGSVNTEAFF.

The chain has TRBV5-5 and TRBJ1-6; 7 bases align to TRBD1. The germline V gene has CDR1 SGHKS and CDR2 YYEKEE (reference sequence). Germline trimming cut 0 bases from V and 9 bases from J; bases unmatched to any gene: 9. CDR3 length equals 16 residues. CDR3 residues: CASSLESPGGSSPLHF. The CDR3 bases are TGTGCCAGCAGCTTGGAGAGCCCAGGGGGATCTTCACCCCTCCACTTT.

This clone appeared a single time. The chain recombines TRBV6-5 with TRBJ1-5, with D possibly being TRBD1 (5 bases). With 6 bases removed from V and 1 base from J, the gap between germline ends came to 13 bases. Germline V lookup: CDR1 MNHEY, CDR2 SVGAGI. The CDR3 is made up of 15 amino acids. The DNA for the CDR3 is TGTGCCAGCAGGCCTCCAGGGTCGAGCAATCAGCCCCAGCATTTT. Its translation is CASRPPGSSNQPQHF.

The chain combines TRBV27 with TRBJ2-3, with unresolved D. CDR3 length: 13 residues. V was pared by 6 bases and J by 0 bases, with 7 bases between. Germline V gene sequence: CDR1 MNHEY, CDR2 SMNVEV (reference sequence). This CDR3 reads CASRLTSTDTQYF. The CDR3 DNA sequence: TGTGCCAGCAGGCTTACTAGCACAGATACGCAGTATTTT.

The V gene is TRBV7-2, the J gene TRBJ1-2; D ambiguous. The germline gives CDR1 SGHTA, CDR2 FQGNSA. Trimming took off 1 base at V and 8 bases at J, with 11 bases between the two ends. There are 13 residues in the CDR3. The CDR3 here is CASSLEGGRGYTF. The CDR3 bases are TGTGCCAGCAGCTTAGAAGGAGGGCGGGGCTACACCTTC.

V gene TRBV28 combines with J gene TRBJ2-1; D is perhaps TRBD1 (5 bases). V lost 6 bases to trimming and J lost 6 bases, with 21 bases between them. Germline CDR1 is MDHEN and CDR2 is SYDVKM. The CDR3 sequence is 16 residues long. Here the CDR3 reads CASSPPGGRVPNEQFF. In DNA, the CDR3 is TGTGCCAGCAGCCCTCCTGGCGGCAGGGTCCCCAATGAGCAGTTCTTC.

The chain employs TRBV4-1 and TRBJ1-6; 9 bases align to TRBD1. The J segment lost 9 bases and the V segment lost 0 bases, leaving 15 bases of the junction unmatched. This CDR3 is 19 amino acids long. Germline lookup yields CDR1 MGHRA and CDR2 YSYEKL. The CDR3 sequence: CASSQDLGTGTQSASPLHF. The CDR3 DNA reads TGCGCCAGCAGCCAAGATCTCGGGACAGGGACCCAATCGGCTTCACCCCTCCACTTT.

In this sample, this clone turned up a few times. V gene TRBV5-1 combines with J gene TRBJ1-2, with D uncertain. Trimming removed 1 base at V and 0 bases at J, with 7 bases between. The CDR3 sequence is 14 residues long. Germline CDR1 SGHRS, CDR2 YFSETQ. The CDR3 region is CASSLNSANYGYTF. The CDR3 coding sequence is TGCGCCAGCAGCTTGAACAGTGCTAACTATGGCTACACCTTC.

V usage is TRBV4-3 and J usage is TRBJ1-3; a weak D match, TRBD1 (5 bases). Trimming removed 4 bases from V and 0 bases from J, with 10 bases in between. The CDR3 runs to 15 residues. The germline gives CDR1 LGHNA, CDR2 YSLEER. CDR3 nucleotides: TGCGCCAGCAGCCGGGTTGGGGGCTCTGGAAACACCATATATTTT. Its translation: CASSRVGGSGNTIYF.